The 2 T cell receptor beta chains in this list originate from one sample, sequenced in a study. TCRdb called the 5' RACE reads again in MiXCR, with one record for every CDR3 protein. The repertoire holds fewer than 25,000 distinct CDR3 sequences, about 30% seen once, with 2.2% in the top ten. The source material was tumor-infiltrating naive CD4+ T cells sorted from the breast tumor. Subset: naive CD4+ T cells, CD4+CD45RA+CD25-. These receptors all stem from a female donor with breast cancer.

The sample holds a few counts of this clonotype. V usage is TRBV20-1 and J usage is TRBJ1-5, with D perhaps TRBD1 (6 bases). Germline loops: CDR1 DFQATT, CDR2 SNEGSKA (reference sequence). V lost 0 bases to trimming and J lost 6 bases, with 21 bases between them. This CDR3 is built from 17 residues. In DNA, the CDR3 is TGCAGTGCTAGAGATGCCTTTGGGGCAGGGGAGATTCAGCCCCAGCATTTT. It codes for CSARDAFGAGEIQPQHF.

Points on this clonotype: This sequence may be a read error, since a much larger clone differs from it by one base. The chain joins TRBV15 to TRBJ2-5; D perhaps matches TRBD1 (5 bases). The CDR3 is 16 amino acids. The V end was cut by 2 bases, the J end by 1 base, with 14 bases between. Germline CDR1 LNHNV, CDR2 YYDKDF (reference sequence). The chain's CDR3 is CATSRNLGQAQETQYF. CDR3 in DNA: TGTGCCACCAGCAGAAACCTCGGACAAGCCCAAGAGACCCAGTACTTC. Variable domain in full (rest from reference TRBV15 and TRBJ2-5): DAMVIQNPRYQVTQFGKPVTLSCSQTLNHNVMYWYQQKSSQAPKLLFHYYDKDFNNEADTPDNFQSRRPNTSFCFLDIRSPGLGDTAMYLCATSRNLGQAQETQYFGPGTRLLVL.